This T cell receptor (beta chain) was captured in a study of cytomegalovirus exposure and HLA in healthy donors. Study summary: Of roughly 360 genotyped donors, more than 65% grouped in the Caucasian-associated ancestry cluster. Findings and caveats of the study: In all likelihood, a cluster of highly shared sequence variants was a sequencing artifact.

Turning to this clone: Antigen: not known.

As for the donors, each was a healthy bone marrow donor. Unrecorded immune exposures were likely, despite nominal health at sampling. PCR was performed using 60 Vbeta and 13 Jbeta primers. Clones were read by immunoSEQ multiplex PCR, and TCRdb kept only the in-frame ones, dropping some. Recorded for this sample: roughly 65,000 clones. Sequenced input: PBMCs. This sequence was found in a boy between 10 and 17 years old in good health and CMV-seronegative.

CDR3 in DNA: TGTGCCAGCAGCCCACGGGGGGGGGCTACCTACAATGAGCAGTTCTTC. Amino acids: CASSPRGGATYNEQFF. The V and J genes are TRBV7-9 and TRBJ2-1; 8 positions match TRBD2. Per the germline V gene, CDR1 is SEHNR and CDR2 is FQNEAQ (reference sequence). The CDR3 runs 16 residues. The ends lost 5 bases at V and 2 bases at J; junction bases unmatched: 8.